This T cell receptor beta chain is from a study of cytomegalovirus exposure and HLA in healthy donors. Germline-derived CDR1 and CDR2 are SNHLY and FYNNEI. The CDR3 is 13 residues long. Losses at the gene ends were 6 bases for V and 7 bases for J; bases not matched to a gene: 4. Study results and limitations: The authors listed some 150 TCR beta chains as cytomegalovirus-associated. It has been reported that TCR beta sequences accurately predicted the HLA-A and HLA-B alleles of most subjects.

13 Jbeta primers and 60 Vbeta primers were used for the PCR. Clones were sequenced by immunoSEQ multiplex PCR, and TCRdb holds only the in-frame ones, with some missing. Of 60,000 to 85,000 clones detected, 70% to 80% appear once; the ten largest clones hold under 4%. Comments on this clone: Its target is unknown. The identical CDR3 is also encoded by other nucleotide sequences in the sample.

The receptor was isolated from a man in his forties in good health and CMV-seronegative. This chain joins TRBV2 and TRBJ1-5, with 9 bases matching TRBD1. The specimen sequenced was PBMCs. CDR3 protein: CASRDRGNQPQHF. Here the CDR3 DNA reads TGTGCCAGCAGGGACAGGGGAAACCAGCCCCAGCATTTT.